These 17 T cell receptor beta chains came from one sample sequenced in a study of blood T cell repertoires in COVID-19 (TCRdb year 2020). The library was generated by the immunoSEQ multiplex PCR assay. The table was pulled from immuneACCESS by TCRdb, which kept in-frame rearrangements only. Such tables lose some clones; where checked, under half of the loss comes from unresolved V genes, and the rest has no known cause. The sample yields roughly 50,000 clones; 60% to 80% were counted once. The ten largest clones represent around 19% of the sample. Sequenced: peripheral blood. The receptors shown here come from a human donor with active or convalescent COVID-19. The donor label of this sample is uncertain.

The J gene is TRBJ2-3, the V gene TRBV7-3; D is unclear. Trimming took off 4 bases at V and 6 bases at J, with 5 bases between the two ends. Germline-derived CDR1 and CDR2 are SGHTA and FQGTGA. CDR3 length: 11 residues. The CDR3 DNA sequence: TGTGCCAGCAGCTACGGGGATACGCAGTATTTT. Protein sequence: CASSYGDTQYF.

This clone has more than one count but fewer than ten. The V and J genes are TRBV21-1 and TRBJ2-1; the table's TRBD1 call for D was not verified on the DNA. TRBV21-1 is a known pseudogene. The CDR3 runs to 14 residues. CDR3 loop: CASSKGPKWNEQFF. The CDR3, as DNA: TGTGCCAGCAGCAAAGGGCCCAAATGGAATGAGCAGTTCTTC.

This clone was seen only once. This sequence joins TRBV30 and TRBJ1-1; D gene unclear. Trimming stripped 7 bases from V and 5 bases from J, with 17 bases between. The CDR3 length is 13 residues. CDR1 GTSNPN and CDR2 SVGIG come from the germline V gene (reference sequence). The DNA for the CDR3 is TGTGCCTCGGCCCGGAGCGGTGGAACTGAAGCTTTCTTT. It translates to CASARSGGTEAFF.

V gene TRBV7-8 combines with J gene TRBJ2-5; 7 nucleotides align to TRBD2. In germline, CDR1 is SGHVS, CDR2 FQNEAQ. CDR3 length: 13 residues. V gave up 6 bases and J gave up 5 bases; unmatched junction bases: 6. The CDR3 region has the DNA TGTGCCAGCAGTGGCGGGAGAACGGAGACCCAGTACTTC. Translation: CASSGGRTETQYF.

The V and J genes are TRBV2 and TRBJ1-6, with a possible D match to TRBD1 (6 bases). CDR3 size: 20 residues. Germline loops: CDR1 SNHLY, CDR2 FYNNEI. V shed 2 bases and J shed 2 bases, with 22 bases lying between them. Here the CDR3 reads CASSEPRGGQLIAYNSPLHF. CDR3 DNA sequence: TGTGCCAGCAGTGAACCCCGGGGGGGCCAGCTTATCGCCTATAATTCACCCCTCCACTTT.

The table lists this clone with a few counts. The V and J genes are TRBV3-1 (or the pseudogene TRBV3-2) and TRBJ2-1, with D possibly being TRBD2 (5 bases). With 4 bases removed from V and 11 bases from J, the gap between germline ends came to 18 bases. In germline, CDR1 is LGHDT, CDR2 YNNKEL (reference sequence). The CDR3 spans 14 residues. CDR3 sequence: CASSPLAPDTKQFF. The CDR3, as DNA: TGTGCCAGCAGCCCCCTAGCCCCAGACACCAAGCAGTTCTTC.

J is TRBJ1-5 and V is TRBV28; a weak D match, TRBD1 (5 bases). There are 15 residues in the CDR3. CDR1 and CDR2 (germline): MDHEN, SYDVKM. Trimming pared 7 bases from V and 3 bases from J, leaving 16 bases between. DNA of the CDR3: TGTGCCAGCACCACCGGGGGGGGGATCAATCAGCCCCAGCATTTT. Its protein is CASTTGGGINQPQHF.

V gene TRBV9 combines with J gene TRBJ2-3; 10 bases agree with TRBD1. V shed 4 bases, J shed 4 bases, and the junction held 6 bases outside the gene matches. Germline-derived CDR1 and CDR2 are SGDLS and YYNGEE. The CDR3 contains 15 residues. The CDR3 here is CASSLGQGKSDTQYF. The CDR3 nucleotides read TGTGCCAGCAGCCTGGGACAGGGGAAGTCAGATACGCAGTATTTT.

This clone was recorded a few times. V usage is TRBV5-6 and J usage is TRBJ1-1, with D maybe TRBD1 (6 bases). V was shortened by 3 bases and J by 4 bases, with 10 bases between the two germline ends. CDR1 is SGHDT, CDR2 YYEEEE, per germline. This CDR3 spans 13 amino acids. Here the CDR3 reads CASSSQGSTEAFF. As DNA, the CDR3 is TGTGCCAGCAGCTCACAGGGTTCCACTGAAGCTTTCTTT.

CDR3 nucleotide sequence: TGCAGTGCTACCCGCACACACGAGCAGTACTTC. Protein sequence: CSATRTHEQYF. This chain connects TRBV20-1 to TRBJ2-7; D uncertain. Per germline, CDR1 DFQATT and CDR2 SNEGSKA (reference sequence). Trimming pared 4 bases from V and 5 bases from J, leaving 9 bases between. The CDR3 runs 11 residues.

V usage is TRBV5-1 and J usage is TRBJ2-7; D gene ambiguous. The V gene's germline CDR1 is SGHRS and CDR2 YFSETQ. CDR3 size: 13 residues. Trimming shortened V by 2 bases and J by 5 bases, and 11 bases separated the two germline ends. CDR3 bases: TGCGCCAGCAGCTTACCTCCATCGGACGAGCAGTACTTC. Protein product: CASSLPPSDEQYF.

The V and J genes are TRBV3-1 (or the pseudogene TRBV3-2) and TRBJ2-1; 14 nucleotides align to TRBD2. The V and J ends lost 4 bases and 5 bases, in that order; junction bases with no gene match: 13. This CDR3 is 19 amino acids long. Germline V CDR1 and CDR2: LGHDT, YNNKEL (reference sequence). The CDR3: CASSPPRTSGGRRDNEQFF. The DNA for the CDR3 is TGTGCCAGCAGCCCCCCCCGGACTAGCGGGGGGCGGCGGGACAATGAGCAGTTCTTC.

The chain employs TRBV19 and TRBJ2-4; 12 bases agree with TRBD2. Per germline, CDR1 LNHDA and CDR2 SQIVND (reference sequence). The CDR3 contains 18 residues. The V gene end was trimmed by 0 bases and the J gene end by 3 bases; junction bases not matched to a gene: 6. The CDR3 nucleotides are TGTGCCAGTAGTATAGATCGGACTAGCGGGGACGGCAAAAACATTCAGTACTTC. Translating it yields CASSIDRTSGDGKNIQYF.

The chain recombines TRBV28 with TRBJ2-2, with D maybe TRBD2 (5 bases). Trimming left V 2 bases short and J 4 bases short, with 14 bases between. This CDR3 comprises 16 residues. Germline lookup yields CDR1 MDHEN and CDR2 SYDVKM. CDR3 in DNA: TGTGCCAGCAGTTTAGGGCGGGCGGCTCGCACCGGGGAGCTGTTTTTT. Translating it yields CASSLGRAARTGELFF.

This clone was counted many times. The chain combines TRBV5-1 with TRBJ2-7; the match to TRBD2 covers 8 bases. V lost 3 bases, J lost 5 bases, and 7 bases stayed unmatched. The CDR3 covers 14 residues. In germline, CDR1 is SGHRS, CDR2 YFSETQ. Written as DNA, the CDR3 is TGCGCCAGCAGCTGGACTAGCCTCGGGGACGAGCAGTACTTC. Translated: CASSWTSLGDEQYF. Together with reference TRBV5-1 and TRBJ2-7, the CDR3 gives the full variable domain: KAGVTQTPRYLIKTRGQQVTLSCSPISGHRSVSWYQQTPGQGLQFLFEYFSETQRNKGNFPGRFSGRQFSNSRSEMNVSTLELGDSALYLCASSWTSLGDEQYFGPGTRLTVT.

This clone was found a few times. J is TRBJ1-3 and V is TRBV29-1; D may be TRBD1 (5 bases). The CDR3 is made up of 11 amino acids. Germline CDR1 SQVTM, CDR2 ANQGSEA. Between the trimmed V and J ends, which lost 2 bases and 8 bases, there was a span of 7 bases. CDR3 protein: CSVEWGDTIYF. The CDR3 DNA is TGCAGCGTTGAATGGGGGGACACCATATATTTT.

This clone is a singleton in its sample. J is TRBJ2-1 and V is TRBV5-1, with 7 nucleotides matching TRBD2. This CDR3 spans 16 amino acids. Germline V gives CDR1 SGHRS, CDR2 YFSETQ. With 0 bases clipped from V and 4 bases from J, the junction kept 7 bases outside the gene matches. The CDR3 region has the DNA TGCGCCAGCAGCTTGGGAAGCGGGGCCCCTTACAATGAGCAGTTCTTC. Amino acids: CASSLGSGAPYNEQFF.